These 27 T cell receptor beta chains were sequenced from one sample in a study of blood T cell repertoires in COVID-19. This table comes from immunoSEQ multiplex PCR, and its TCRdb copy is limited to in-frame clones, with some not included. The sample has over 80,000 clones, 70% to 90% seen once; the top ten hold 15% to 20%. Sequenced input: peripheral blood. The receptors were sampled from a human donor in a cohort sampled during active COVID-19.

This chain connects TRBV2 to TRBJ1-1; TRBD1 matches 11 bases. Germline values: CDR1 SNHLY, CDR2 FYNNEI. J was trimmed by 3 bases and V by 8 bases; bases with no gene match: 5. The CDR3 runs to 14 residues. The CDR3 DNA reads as TGTGCCAGCTGTCGGGACAGGGGGGACACTGAAGCTTTCTTT. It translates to CASCRDRGDTEAFF.

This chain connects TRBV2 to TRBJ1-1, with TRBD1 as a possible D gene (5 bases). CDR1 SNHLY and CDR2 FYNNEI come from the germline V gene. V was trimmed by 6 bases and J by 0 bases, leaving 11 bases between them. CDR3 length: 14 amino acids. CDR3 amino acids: CASRGGRVNTEAFF. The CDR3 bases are TGTGCCAGCAGGGGGGGACGGGTGAACACTGAAGCTTTCTTT.

CDR3 DNA sequence: TGTGCCAGTGGGACAGGGAATCAGCCCCAGCATTTT. Encoded protein: CASGTGNQPQHF. The V and J genes are TRBV6-6 and TRBJ1-5; 9 positions agree with TRBD1. Trimming removed 9 bases from V and 4 bases from J; junction bases left unmatched: 1. There are 12 residues in the CDR3. CDR1 and CDR2 (germline): MNHNY, SVGAGI (reference sequence).

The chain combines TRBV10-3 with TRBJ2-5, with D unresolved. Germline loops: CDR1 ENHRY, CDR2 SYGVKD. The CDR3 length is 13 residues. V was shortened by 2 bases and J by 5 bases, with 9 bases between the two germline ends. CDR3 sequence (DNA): TGTGCCATCAGTGAGACATACGTCGAGACCCAGTACTTC. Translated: CAISETYVETQYF.

The CDR3 DNA follows: TGTGCCACGTACTCGGGAAATGGAAACACCATATATTTT. Protein: CATYSGNGNTIYF. V is TRBV19 and J is TRBJ1-3, with D unresolved. The CDR3 loop spans 13 amino acids. CDR1 LNHDA and CDR2 SQIVND come from the germline V gene (reference sequence). Trimming cost V 10 bases and J 3 bases, with 13 bases left between them.

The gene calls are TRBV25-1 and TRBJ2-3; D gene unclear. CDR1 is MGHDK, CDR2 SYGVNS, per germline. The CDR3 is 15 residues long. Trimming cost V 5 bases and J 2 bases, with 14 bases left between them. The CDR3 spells CASSQKAVVTDTQYF. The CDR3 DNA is TGTGCCAGCAGTCAAAAGGCGGTAGTCACAGATACGCAGTATTTT. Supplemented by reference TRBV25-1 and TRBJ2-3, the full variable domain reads EADIYQTPRYLVIGTGKKITLECSQTMGHDKMYWYQQDPGMELHLIHYSYGVNSTEKGDLSSESTVSRIRTEHFPLTLESARPSHTSQYLCASSQKAVVTDTQYFGPGTRLTVL.

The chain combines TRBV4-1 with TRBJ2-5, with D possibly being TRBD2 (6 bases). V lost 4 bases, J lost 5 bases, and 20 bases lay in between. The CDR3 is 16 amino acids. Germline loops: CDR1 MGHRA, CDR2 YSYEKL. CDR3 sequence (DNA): TGCGCCAGCAGCCTCCTCGGGGACCCCGGGGGTGAGACCCAGTACTTC. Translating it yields CASSLLGDPGGETQYF.

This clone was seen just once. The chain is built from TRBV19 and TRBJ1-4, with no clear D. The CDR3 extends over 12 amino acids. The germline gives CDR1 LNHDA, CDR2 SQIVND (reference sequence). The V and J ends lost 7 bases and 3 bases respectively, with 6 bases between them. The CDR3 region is CASTGSNEKLFF. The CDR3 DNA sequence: TGTGCCAGTACCGGTTCTAATGAAAAACTGTTTTTT.

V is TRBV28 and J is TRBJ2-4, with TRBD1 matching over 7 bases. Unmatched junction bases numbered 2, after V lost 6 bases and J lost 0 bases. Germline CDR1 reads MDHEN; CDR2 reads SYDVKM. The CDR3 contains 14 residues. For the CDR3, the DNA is TGTGCCAGCAGGCGACAGGGAGCCAAAAACATTCAGTACTTC. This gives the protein CASRRQGAKNIQYF. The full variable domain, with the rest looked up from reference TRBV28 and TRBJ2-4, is DVKVTQSSRYLVKRTGEKVFLECVQDMDHENMFWYRQDPGLGLRLIYFSYDVKMKEKGDIPEGYSVSREKKERFSLILESASTNQTSMYLCASRRQGAKNIQYFGAGTRLSVL.

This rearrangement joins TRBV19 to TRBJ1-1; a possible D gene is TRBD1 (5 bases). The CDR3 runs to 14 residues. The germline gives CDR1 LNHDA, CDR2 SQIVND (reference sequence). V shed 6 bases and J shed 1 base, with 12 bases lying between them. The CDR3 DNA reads TGTGCCAGTAGCCCGGGACTCCGGAACACTGAAGCTTTCTTT. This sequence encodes CASSPGLRNTEAFF.

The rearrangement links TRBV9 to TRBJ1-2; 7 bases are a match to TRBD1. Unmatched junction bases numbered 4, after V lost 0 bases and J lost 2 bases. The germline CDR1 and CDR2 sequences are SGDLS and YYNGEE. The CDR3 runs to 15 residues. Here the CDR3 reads CASSVAVGGNYGYTF. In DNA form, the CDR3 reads TGTGCCAGCAGCGTAGCTGTAGGGGGCAACTATGGCTACACCTTC.

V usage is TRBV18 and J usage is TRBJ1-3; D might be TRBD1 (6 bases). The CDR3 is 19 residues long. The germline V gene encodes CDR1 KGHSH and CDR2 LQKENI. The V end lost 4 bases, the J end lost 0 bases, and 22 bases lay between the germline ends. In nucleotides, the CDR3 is TGTGCCAGCTCACAAATCGGCGCCTCGGACAGCATCTCTGGAAACACCATATATTTT. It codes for CASSQIGASDSISGNTIYF.

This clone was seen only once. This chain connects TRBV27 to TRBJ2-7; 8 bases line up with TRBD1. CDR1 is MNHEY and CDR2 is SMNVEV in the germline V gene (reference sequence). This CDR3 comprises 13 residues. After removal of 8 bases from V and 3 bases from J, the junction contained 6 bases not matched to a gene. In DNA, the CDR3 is TGTGCCAGCGCCCGGGACAGGTACTACGAGCAGTACTTC. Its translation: CASARDRYYEQYF.

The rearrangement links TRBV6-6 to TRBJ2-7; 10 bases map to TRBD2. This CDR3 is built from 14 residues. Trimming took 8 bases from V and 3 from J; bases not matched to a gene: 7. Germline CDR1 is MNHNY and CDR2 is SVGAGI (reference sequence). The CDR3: CASGVASGSYEQYF. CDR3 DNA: TGTGCCAGCGGGGTGGCTAGCGGGAGCTACGAGCAGTACTTC.

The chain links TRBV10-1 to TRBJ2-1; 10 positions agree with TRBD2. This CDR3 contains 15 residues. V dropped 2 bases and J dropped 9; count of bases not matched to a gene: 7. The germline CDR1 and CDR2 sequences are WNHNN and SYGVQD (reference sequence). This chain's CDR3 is CASSERTSGRGEQFF. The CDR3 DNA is TGCGCCAGCAGTGAGAGGACTAGCGGACGGGGTGAGCAGTTCTTC.

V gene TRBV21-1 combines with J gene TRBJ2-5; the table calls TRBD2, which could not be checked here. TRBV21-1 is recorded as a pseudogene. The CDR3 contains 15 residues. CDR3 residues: CASSKGGGPGKTQYF. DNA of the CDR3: TGTGCCAGCAGCAAAGGGGGGGGACCTGGTAAGACCCAGTACTTC.

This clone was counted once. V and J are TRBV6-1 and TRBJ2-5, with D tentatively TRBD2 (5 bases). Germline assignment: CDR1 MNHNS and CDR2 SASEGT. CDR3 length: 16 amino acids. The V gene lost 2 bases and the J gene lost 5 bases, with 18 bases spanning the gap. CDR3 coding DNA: TGTGCCAGCAGTGAATGGAGGACTCAATCCGGGGAGACCCAGTACTTC. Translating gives CASSEWRTQSGETQYF.

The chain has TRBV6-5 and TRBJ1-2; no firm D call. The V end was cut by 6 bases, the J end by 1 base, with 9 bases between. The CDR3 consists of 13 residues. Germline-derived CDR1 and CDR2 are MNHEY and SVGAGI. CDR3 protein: CASRAGVNYGYTF. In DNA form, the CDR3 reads TGTGCCAGCAGGGCGGGAGTTAACTATGGCTACACCTTC.

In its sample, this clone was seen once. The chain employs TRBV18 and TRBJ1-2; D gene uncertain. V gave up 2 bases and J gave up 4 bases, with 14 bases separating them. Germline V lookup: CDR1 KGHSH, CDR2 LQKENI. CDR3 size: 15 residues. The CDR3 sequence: CASSPRTLPGYGYTF. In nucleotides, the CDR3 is TGTGCCAGCTCACCAAGGACTTTACCGGGCTATGGCTACACCTTC.

The CDR3 DNA follows: TGTGCCAGCAGTTTCAGCGGGAGCTCCTACGAGCAGTACTTC. Translation: CASSFSGSSYEQYF. V gene TRBV28 combines with J gene TRBJ2-7; 8 bases map to TRBD2. Germline assignment: CDR1 MDHEN and CDR2 SYDVKM. The CDR3 has 14 residues. With V trimmed by 3 bases and J by 0 bases, 1 base remained unmatched. Full variable domain (outside the CDR3, taken from reference TRBV28 and TRBJ2-7): DVKVTQSSRYLVKRTGEKVFLECVQDMDHENMFWYRQDPGLGLRLIYFSYDVKMKEKGDIPEGYSVSREKKERFSLILESASTNQTSMYLCASSFSGSSYEQYFGPGTRLTVT.

CDR3 DNA sequence: TGTGCCAGCAGCTTATACAGGGTTAGCAATCAGCCCCAGCATTTT. This gives the protein CASSLYRVSNQPQHF. The chain carries TRBV7-8 and TRBJ1-5, with a tentative D call TRBD1 (6 bases). This CDR3 is built from 15 residues. With 2 bases removed from V and 0 bases from J, the gap between germline ends came to 8 bases. Germline lookup yields CDR1 SGHVS and CDR2 FQNEAQ.

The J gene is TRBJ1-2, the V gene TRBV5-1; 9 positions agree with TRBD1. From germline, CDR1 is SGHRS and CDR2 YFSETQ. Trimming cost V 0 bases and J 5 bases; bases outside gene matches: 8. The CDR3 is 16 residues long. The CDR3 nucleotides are TGCGCCAGCAGCTTGGATTACAGGGGGCTAGGATATGGCTACACCTTC. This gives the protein CASSLDYRGLGYGYTF.

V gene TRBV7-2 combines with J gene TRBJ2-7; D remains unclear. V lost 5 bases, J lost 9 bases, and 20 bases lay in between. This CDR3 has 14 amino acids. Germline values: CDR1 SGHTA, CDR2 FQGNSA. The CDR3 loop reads CASSPVGALPRQYF. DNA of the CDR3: TGTGCCAGCAGCCCGGTCGGTGCTCTGCCTCGGCAGTACTTC.

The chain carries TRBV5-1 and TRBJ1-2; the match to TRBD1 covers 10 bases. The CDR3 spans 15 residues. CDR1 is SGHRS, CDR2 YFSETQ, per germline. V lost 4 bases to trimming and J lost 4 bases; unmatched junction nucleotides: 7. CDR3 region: CASSPGQGTFYGYTF. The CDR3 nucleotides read TGCGCCAGCAGCCCGGGACAGGGGACCTTCTATGGCTACACCTTC. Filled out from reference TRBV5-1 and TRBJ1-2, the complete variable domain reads KAGVTQTPRYLIKTRGQQVTLSCSPISGHRSVSWYQQTPGQGLQFLFEYFSETQRNKGNFPGRFSGRQFSNSRSEMNVSTLELGDSALYLCASSPGQGTFYGYTFGSGTRLTVV.

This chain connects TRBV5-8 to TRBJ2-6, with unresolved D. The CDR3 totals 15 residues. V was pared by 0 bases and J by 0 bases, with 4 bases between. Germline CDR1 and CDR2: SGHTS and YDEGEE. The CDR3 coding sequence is TGTGCCAGCAGCTTGGACTACTCTGGGGCCAACGTCCTGACTTTC. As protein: CASSLDYSGANVLTF.

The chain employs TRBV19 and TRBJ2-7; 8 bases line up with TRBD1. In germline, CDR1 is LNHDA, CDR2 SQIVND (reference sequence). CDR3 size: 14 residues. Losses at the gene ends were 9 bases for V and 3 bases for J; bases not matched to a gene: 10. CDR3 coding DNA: TGTGCCAGCAGCCGACAGGGGTCGAACTACGAGCAGTACTTC. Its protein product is CASSRQGSNYEQYF.

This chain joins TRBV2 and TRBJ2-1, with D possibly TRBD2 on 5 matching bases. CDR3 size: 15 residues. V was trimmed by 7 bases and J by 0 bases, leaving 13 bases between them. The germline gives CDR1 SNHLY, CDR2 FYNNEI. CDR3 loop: CASMRVASSYNEQFF. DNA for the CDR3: TGTGCCAGCATGAGGGTCGCCAGCTCCTACAATGAGCAGTTCTTC.